A single sample is the source of the 2 T cell receptor beta chains below, sequenced in a study of blood T cell repertoires in COVID-19. Sequenced by immunoSEQ multiplex PCR; TCRdb stores in-frame clones only, minus some. The sample records roughly 45,000 clones, 85% to 90% being singletons. Sequencing was performed on peripheral blood. The receptors come from a woman aged 60 to 75 with acute or convalescent COVID-19.

The chain links TRBV2 to TRBJ1-2, with TRBD1 as a possible D gene (6 bases). Trimming shortened V by 6 bases and J by 0 bases, and 14 bases separated the two germline ends. Germline V lookup: CDR1 SNHLY, CDR2 FYNNEI. CDR3 length: 15 residues. CDR3 coding DNA: TGTGCCAGCAGCAAGGACAGACTTCCTAACTATGGCTACACCTTC. Translated: CASSKDRLPNYGYTF.

This clone was recorded once. This chain joins TRBV10-3 and TRBJ1-5; 8 bases match TRBD1. The germline CDR1 and CDR2 sequences are ENHRY and SYGVKD. This CDR3 region has 14 residues. V gave up 3 bases and J gave up 7 bases; unmatched junction bases: 5. The CDR3 DNA reads as TGTGCCATCAGTGAAGATACAGGGGGACAGCCCCAGCATTTT. Translation gives CAISEDTGGQPQHF.